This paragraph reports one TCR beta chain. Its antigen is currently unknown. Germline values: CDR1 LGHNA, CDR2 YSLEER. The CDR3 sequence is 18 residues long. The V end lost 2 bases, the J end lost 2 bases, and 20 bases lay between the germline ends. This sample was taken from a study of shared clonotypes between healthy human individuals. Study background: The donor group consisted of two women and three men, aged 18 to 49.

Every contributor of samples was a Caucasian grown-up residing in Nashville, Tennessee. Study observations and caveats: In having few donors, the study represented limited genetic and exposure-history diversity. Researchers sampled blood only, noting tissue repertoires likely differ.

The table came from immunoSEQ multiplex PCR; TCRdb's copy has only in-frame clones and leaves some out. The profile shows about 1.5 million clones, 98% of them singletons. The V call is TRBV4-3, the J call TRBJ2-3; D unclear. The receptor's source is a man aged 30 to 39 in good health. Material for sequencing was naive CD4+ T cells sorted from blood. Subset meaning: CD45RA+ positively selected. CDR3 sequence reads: CASSQTPTSTGYTDTQYF. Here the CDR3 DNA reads TGCGCCAGCAGCCAAACCCCGACTTCGACTGGGTACACAGATACGCAGTATTTT.